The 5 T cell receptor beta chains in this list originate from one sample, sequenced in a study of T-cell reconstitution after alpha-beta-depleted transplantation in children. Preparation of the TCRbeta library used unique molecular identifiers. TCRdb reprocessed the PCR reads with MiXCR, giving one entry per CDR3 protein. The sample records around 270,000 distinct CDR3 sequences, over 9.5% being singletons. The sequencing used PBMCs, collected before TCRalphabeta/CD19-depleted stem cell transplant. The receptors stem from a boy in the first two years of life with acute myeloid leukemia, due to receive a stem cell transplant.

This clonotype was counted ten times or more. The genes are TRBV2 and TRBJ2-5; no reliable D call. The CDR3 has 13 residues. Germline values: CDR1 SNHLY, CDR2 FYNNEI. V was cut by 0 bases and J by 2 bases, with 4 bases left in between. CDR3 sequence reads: CASSEAEQETQYF. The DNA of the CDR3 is TGTGCCAGCAGTGAAGCAGAACAAGAGACCCAGTACTTC.

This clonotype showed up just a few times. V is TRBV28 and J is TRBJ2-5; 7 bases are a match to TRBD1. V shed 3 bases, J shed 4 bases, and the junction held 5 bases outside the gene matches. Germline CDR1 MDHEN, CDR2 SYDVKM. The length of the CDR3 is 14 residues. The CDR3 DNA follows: TGTGCCAGCAGTTTCAGAAACAGGGGAGAGACCCAGTACTTC. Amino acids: CASSFRNRGETQYF.

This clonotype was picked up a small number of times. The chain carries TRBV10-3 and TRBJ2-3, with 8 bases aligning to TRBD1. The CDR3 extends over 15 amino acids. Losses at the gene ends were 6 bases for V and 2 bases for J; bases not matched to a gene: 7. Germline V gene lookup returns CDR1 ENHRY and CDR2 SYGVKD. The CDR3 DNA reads TGTGCCATCAGGGAGGACAGGGCATACACAGATACGCAGTATTTT. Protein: CAIREDRAYTDTQYF.

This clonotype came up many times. CDR3 in DNA: TGCAGCGTCGCTACAGGGCCCTTTGTCGCTTTCTTT. Protein product: CSVATGPFVAFF. J is TRBJ1-1 and V is TRBV29-1, with D possibly being TRBD1 (6 bases). The CDR3 runs 12 residues. V lost 6 bases, J lost 11 bases, and 19 bases lay in between. Germline CDR1 reads SQVTM; CDR2 reads ANQGSEA. Using reference TRBV29-1 and TRBJ1-1 for the parts outside the CDR3, the full variable domain is SAVISQKPSRDICQRGTSLTIQCQVDSQVTMMFWYRQQPGQSLTLIATANQGSEATYESGFVIDKFPISRPNLTFSTLTVSNMSPEDSSIYLCSVATGPFVAFFGQGTRLTVV.

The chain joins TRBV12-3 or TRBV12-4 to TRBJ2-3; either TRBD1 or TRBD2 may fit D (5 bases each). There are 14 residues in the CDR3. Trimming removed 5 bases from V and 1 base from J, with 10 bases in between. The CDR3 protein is CASSAGTRTDTQYF. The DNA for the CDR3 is TGTGCCAGCAGTGCCGGGACCCGCACAGATACGCAGTATTTT.